These 10 T cell receptor beta chains were sequenced from one sample in a study of blood T cell repertoires in COVID-19. Some clones are missing from TCRdb's copy, which holds only in-frame ones; the method was immunoSEQ multiplex PCR. The data hold some 170,000 clones, with under 90% observed a single time. Sequenced sample: peripheral blood. The origin of the receptors is a woman at least 80 years old with acute or convalescent COVID-19.

The J gene is TRBJ1-5, the V gene TRBV10-3, with a possible D match to TRBD1 (6 bases). Germline V CDR1 and CDR2: ENHRY, SYGVKD. With 6 bases removed from V and 0 bases from J, the gap between germline ends came to 9 bases. This CDR3 contains 14 residues. The CDR3 DNA follows: TGTGCCATCAGGGACAGTAATAGCAATCAGCCCCAGCATTTT. This gives the protein CAIRDSNSNQPQHF.

This clone was counted only a few times. The chain couples TRBV6-5 to TRBJ2-7; a possible D gene is TRBD1 (5 bases). V shed 4 bases and J shed 4 bases, with 14 bases lying between them. Germline lookup yields CDR1 MNHEY and CDR2 SVGAGI. This CDR3 region has 14 residues. The CDR3 bases are TGTGCCAGCAGTTCGGGCCCCGACAGTTACGAGCAGTACTTC. Protein: CASSSGPDSYEQYF.

The chain combines TRBV7-9 with TRBJ2-7; the match to TRBD2 covers 13 bases. Germline lookup yields CDR1 SEHNR and CDR2 FQNEAQ (reference sequence). The CDR3 runs 18 residues. Trimming cost V 5 bases and J 6 bases; bases outside gene matches: 16. The CDR3, as DNA: TGTGCCAGCAGCCTATATGGGGGTGGACTAGCGGGAGTCGCCGAGCAGTACTTC. This encodes CASSLYGGGLAGVAEQYF.

This chain joins TRBV20-1 and TRBJ2-1, with a tentative D call TRBD2 (5 bases). From germline, CDR1 is DFQATT and CDR2 SNEGSKA (reference sequence). V lost 3 bases and J lost 7, with 16 bases in between. The CDR3 consists of 14 residues. The CDR3 here is CSASIGGWSNEQFF. CDR3 DNA: TGCAGTGCTAGTATTGGCGGGTGGTCAAATGAGCAGTTCTTC.

This clone was observed once. The gene calls are TRBV5-1 and TRBJ2-3; D is unclear. Germline lookup yields CDR1 SGHRS and CDR2 YFSETQ. With 0 bases removed from V and 2 bases from J, the gap between germline ends came to 7 bases. The CDR3 is made up of 14 amino acids. CDR3 sequence reads: CASSLDRPTDTQYF. DNA of the CDR3: TGCGCCAGCAGCTTGGACAGACCCACAGATACGCAGTATTTT.

This clone was seen only a few times. The V and J genes are TRBV13 and TRBJ2-1; 12 nucleotides agree with TRBD2. Trimming took 5 bases from V and 7 from J; bases not matched to a gene: 9. CDR3 length equals 16 residues. CDR1 is PRHDT and CDR2 is FYEKMQ in the germline V gene (reference sequence). DNA of the CDR3: TGTGCCAGCAGCAAAGGACTAGCGGGGACGGGGAATGAGCAGTTCTTC. Protein product: CASSKGLAGTGNEQFF.

This chain joins TRBV19 and TRBJ2-7; 14 nucleotides match TRBD2. The junction had 11 bases not matched to a gene; V was cut back by 3 bases and J by 4 bases. Germline V gene lookup returns CDR1 LNHDA and CDR2 SQIVND (reference sequence). The CDR3 extends over 18 amino acids. CDR3: CASSIQGTSGGVAYEQYF. CDR3 nucleotide sequence: TGTGCCAGTAGTATCCAGGGGACTAGCGGGGGCGTAGCGTACGAGCAGTACTTC.

This chain uses TRBV5-4 with TRBJ1-2, with TRBD1 identical over 7 bases. Germline CDR1 and CDR2: SGHNT and YYREEE (reference sequence). The CDR3 is 16 residues long. The J segment lost 6 bases and the V segment lost 5 bases, leaving 16 bases of the junction unmatched. The CDR3 coding sequence is TGTGCCAGCAGTAGTCCTTTTGAGGGGGCGCGACATGGCTACACCTTC. Its translation is CASSSPFEGARHGYTF.

The chain uses TRBV6-6 and TRBJ1-4; D call uncertain. The CDR3 sequence is 13 residues long. Looked up from germline, CDR1 is MNHNY and CDR2 is SVGAGI (reference sequence). Trimming pared 7 bases from V and 0 bases from J, leaving 6 bases between. The CDR3 protein is CASKLPTNEKLFF. In nucleotides, the CDR3 is TGTGCCAGCAAGCTGCCAACTAATGAAAAACTGTTTTTT.

J is TRBJ2-7 and V is TRBV7-2; 7 bases line up with TRBD2. Germline V gives CDR1 SGHTA, CDR2 FQGNSA. With 2 bases clipped from V and 4 bases from J, the junction kept 8 bases outside the gene matches. The CDR3 consists of 15 residues. CDR3 amino acids: CASSLQRDRIYEQYF. CDR3 coding DNA: TGTGCCAGCAGCTTACAGCGGGACCGAATATACGAGCAGTACTTC.